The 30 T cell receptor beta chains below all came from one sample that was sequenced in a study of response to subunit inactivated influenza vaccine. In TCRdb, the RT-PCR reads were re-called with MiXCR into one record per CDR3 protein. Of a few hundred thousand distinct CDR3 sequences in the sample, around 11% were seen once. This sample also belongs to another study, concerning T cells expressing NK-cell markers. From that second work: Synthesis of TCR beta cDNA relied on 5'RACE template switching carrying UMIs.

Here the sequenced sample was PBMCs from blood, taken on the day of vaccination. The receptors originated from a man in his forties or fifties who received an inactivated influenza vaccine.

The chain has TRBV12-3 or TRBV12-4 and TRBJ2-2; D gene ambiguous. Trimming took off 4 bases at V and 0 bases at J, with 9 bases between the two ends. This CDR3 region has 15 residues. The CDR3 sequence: CASSSVGTNTGELFF. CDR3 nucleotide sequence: TGTGCCAGCAGTTCAGTGGGCACGAACACCGGGGAGCTGTTTTTT.

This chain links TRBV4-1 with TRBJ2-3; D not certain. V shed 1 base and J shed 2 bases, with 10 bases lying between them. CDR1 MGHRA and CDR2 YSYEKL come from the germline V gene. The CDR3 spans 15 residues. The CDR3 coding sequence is TGCGCCAGCAGCCAAGGACGGGTGTCCACAGATACGCAGTATTTT. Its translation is CASSQGRVSTDTQYF.

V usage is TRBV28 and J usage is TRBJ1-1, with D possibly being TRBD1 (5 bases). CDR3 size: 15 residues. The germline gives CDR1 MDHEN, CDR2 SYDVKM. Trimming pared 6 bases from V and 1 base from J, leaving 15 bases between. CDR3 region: CASSLGGWRNTEAFF. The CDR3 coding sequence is TGTGCCAGCAGCCTGGGGGGGTGGCGGAACACTGAAGCTTTCTTT.

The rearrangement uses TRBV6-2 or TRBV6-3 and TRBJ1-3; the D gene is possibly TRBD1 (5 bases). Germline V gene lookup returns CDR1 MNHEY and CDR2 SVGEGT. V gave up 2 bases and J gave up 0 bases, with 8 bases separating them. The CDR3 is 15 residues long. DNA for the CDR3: TGTGCCAGCAGTTACAGGGGCAGCTCTGGAAACACCATATATTTT. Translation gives CASSYRGSSGNTIYF.

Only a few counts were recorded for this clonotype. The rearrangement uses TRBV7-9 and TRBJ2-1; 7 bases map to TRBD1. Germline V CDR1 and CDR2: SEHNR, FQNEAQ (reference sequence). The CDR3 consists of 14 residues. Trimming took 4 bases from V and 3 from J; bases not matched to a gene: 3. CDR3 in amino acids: CASSYGTDYNEQFF. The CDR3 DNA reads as TGTGCCAGCAGCTACGGGACAGACTACAATGAGCAGTTCTTC.

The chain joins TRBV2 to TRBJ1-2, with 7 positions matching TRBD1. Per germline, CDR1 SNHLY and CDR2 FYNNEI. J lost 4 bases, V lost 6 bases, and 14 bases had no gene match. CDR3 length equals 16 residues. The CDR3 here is CASRGVTGRDGYGYTF. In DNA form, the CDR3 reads TGTGCCAGCAGGGGAGTGACAGGGCGGGATGGCTATGGCTACACCTTC.

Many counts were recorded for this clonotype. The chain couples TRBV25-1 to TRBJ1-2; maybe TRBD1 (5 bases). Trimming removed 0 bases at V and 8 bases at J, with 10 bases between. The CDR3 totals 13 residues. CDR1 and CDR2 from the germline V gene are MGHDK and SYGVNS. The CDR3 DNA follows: TGTGCCAGCAGTGAATACGAGGGGCCCGGCTACACCTTC. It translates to CASSEYEGPGYTF.

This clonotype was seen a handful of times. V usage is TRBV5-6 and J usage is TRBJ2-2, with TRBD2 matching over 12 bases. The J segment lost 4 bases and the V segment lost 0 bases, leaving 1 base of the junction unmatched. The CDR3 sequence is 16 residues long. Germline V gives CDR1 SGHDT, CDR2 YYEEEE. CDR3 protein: CASSLEGLAGTGELFF. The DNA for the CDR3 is TGTGCCAGCAGCTTGGAGGGACTAGCGGGCACCGGGGAGCTGTTTTTT.

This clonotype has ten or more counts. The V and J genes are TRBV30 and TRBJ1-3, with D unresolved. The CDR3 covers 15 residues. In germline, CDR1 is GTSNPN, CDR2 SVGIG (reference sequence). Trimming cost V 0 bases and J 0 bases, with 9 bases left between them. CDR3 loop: CAWSVSLGSGNTIYF. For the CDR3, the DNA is TGTGCCTGGAGTGTATCCCTGGGCTCTGGAAACACCATATATTTT.

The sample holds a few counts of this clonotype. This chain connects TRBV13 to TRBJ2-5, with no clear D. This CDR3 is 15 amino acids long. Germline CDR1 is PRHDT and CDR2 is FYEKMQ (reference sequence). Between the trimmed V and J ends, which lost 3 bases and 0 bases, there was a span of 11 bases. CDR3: CASSFLTAYQETQYF. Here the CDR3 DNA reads TGTGCCAGCAGCTTCCTGACGGCGTACCAAGAGACCCAGTACTTC.

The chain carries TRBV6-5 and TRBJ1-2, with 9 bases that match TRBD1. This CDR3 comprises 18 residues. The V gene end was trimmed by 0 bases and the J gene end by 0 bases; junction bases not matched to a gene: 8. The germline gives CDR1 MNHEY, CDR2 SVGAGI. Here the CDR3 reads CASSYSNPGQGSNYGYTF. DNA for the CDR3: TGTGCCAGCAGTTACTCGAATCCTGGACAGGGGTCTAACTATGGCTACACCTTC.

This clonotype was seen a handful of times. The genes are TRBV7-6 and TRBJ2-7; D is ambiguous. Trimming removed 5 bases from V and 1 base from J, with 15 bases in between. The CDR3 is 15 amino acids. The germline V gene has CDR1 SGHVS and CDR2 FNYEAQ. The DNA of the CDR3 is TGTGCCAGCAGCCCCCCCCCAGTAGAGTCCTACGAGCAGTACTTC. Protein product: CASSPPPVESYEQYF.

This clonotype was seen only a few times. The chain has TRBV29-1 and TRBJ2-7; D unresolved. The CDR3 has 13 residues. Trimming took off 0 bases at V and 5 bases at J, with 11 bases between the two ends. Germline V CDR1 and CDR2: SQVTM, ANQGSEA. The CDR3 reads CSVEETLAHEQYF. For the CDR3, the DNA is TGCAGCGTTGAAGAAACCCTTGCCCACGAGCAGTACTTC.

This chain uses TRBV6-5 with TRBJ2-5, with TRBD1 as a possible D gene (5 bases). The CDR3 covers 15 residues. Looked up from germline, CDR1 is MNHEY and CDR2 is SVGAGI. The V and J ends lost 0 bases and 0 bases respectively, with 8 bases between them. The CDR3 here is CASSYSLTDQETQYF. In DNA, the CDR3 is TGTGCCAGCAGTTACTCCCTGACAGACCAAGAGACCCAGTACTTC.

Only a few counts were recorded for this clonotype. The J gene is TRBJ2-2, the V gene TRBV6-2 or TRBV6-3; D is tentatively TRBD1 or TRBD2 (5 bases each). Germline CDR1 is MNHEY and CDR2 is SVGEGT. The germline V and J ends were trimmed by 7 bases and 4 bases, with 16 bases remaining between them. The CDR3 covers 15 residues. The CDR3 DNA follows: TGTGCCAGCAAATTGCTGGGGCGGGCCACCGGGGAGCTGTTTTTT. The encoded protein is CASKLLGRATGELFF.

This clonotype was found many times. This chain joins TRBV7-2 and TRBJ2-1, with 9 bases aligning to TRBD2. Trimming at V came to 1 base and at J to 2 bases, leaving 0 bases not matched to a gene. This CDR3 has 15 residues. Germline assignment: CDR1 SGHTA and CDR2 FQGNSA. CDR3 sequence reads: CASSLVAGAYNEQFF. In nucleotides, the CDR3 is TGTGCCAGCAGCTTAGTAGCGGGAGCCTACAATGAGCAGTTCTTC.

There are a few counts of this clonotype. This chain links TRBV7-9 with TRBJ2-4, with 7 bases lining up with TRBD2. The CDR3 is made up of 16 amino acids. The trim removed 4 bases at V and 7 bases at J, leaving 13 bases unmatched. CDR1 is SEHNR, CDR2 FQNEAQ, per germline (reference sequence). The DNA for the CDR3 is TGTGCCAGCAGCTGGCCCGATCCGCGGGGGACGAACATTCAGTACTTC. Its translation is CASSWPDPRGTNIQYF.

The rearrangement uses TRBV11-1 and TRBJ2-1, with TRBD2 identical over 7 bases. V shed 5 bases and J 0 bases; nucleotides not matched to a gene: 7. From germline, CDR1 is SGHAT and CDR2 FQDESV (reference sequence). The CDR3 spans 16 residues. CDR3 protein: CASSKSGAVSYNEQFF. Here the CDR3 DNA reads TGTGCCAGCAGCAAAAGCGGGGCCGTCTCCTACAATGAGCAGTTCTTC.

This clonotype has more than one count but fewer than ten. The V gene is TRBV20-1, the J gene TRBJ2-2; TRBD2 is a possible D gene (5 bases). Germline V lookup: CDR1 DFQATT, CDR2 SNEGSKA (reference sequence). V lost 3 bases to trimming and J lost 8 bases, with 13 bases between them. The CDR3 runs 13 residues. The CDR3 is CSASPRGRGELFF. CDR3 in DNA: TGCAGTGCTAGTCCCCGGGGAAGGGGGGAGCTGTTTTTT.

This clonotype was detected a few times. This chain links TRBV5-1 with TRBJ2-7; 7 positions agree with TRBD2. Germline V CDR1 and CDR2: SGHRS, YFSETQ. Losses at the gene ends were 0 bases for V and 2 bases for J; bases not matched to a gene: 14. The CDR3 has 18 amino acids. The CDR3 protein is CASSLGPPGSGATYEQYF. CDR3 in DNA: TGCGCCAGCAGCTTGGGCCCGCCCGGAAGCGGGGCTACCTACGAGCAGTACTTC. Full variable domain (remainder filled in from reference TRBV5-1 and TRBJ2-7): KAGVTQTPRYLIKTRGQQVTLSCSPISGHRSVSWYQQTPGQGLQFLFEYFSETQRNKGNFPGRFSGRQFSNSRSEMNVSTLELGDSALYLCASSLGPPGSGATYEQYFGPGTRLTVT.

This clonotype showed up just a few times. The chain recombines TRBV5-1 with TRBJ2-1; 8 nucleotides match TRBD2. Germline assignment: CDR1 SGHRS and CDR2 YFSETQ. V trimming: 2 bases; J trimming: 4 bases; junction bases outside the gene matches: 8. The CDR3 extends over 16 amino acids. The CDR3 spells CASSFAAGEWYNEQFF. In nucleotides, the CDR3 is TGCGCCAGCAGCTTTGCAGCGGGAGAGTGGTACAATGAGCAGTTCTTC. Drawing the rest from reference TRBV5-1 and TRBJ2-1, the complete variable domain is KAGVTQTPRYLIKTRGQQVTLSCSPISGHRSVSWYQQTPGQGLQFLFEYFSETQRNKGNFPGRFSGRQFSNSRSEMNVSTLELGDSALYLCASSFAAGEWYNEQFFGPGTRLTVL.

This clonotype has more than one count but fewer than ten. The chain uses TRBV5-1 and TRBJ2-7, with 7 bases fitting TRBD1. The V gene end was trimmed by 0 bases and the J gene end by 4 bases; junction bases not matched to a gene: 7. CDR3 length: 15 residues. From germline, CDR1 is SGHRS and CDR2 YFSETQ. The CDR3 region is CASSLETDRAYEQYF. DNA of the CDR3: TGCGCCAGCAGCTTGGAAACCGACAGGGCATACGAGCAGTACTTC.

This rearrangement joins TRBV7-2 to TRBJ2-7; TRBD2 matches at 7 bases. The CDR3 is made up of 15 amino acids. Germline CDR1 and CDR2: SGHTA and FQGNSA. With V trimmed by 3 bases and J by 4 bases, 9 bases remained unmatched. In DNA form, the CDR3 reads TGTGCCAGCAGCTTCAGCGGGACGGTGGGTTACGAGCAGTACTTC. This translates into CASSFSGTVGYEQYF.

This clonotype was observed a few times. CDR3: CASSLTGGGRTEAFF. CDR3 coding DNA: TGTGCCAGCAGCTTGACAGGGGGAGGAAGAACTGAAGCTTTCTTT. This chain connects TRBV11-2 to TRBJ1-1, with 9 bases fitting TRBD1. CDR1 SGHAT and CDR2 FQNNGV come from the germline V gene. This CDR3 region has 15 residues. The trim removed 3 bases at V and 5 bases at J, leaving 7 bases unmatched.

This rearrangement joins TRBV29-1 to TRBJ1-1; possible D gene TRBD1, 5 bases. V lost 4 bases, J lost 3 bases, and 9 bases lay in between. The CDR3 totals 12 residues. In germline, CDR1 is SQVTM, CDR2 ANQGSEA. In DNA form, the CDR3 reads TGCAGCGTTGCTCGGGGGTACACTGAAGCTTTCTTT. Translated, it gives CSVARGYTEAFF.

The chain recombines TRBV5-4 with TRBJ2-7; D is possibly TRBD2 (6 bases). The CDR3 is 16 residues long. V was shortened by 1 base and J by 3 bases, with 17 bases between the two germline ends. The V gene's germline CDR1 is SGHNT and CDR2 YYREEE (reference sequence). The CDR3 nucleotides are TGTGCCAGCAGCTTGCAAAGTAGGGGCGGGGACTACGAGCAGTACTTC. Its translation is CASSLQSRGGDYEQYF.

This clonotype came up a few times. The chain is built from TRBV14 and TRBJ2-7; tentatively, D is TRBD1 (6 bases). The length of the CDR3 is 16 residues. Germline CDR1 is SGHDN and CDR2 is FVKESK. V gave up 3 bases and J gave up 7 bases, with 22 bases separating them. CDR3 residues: CASSQFPGQTTGEQYF. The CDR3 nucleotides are TGTGCCAGCAGCCAGTTTCCGGGACAAACTACGGGAGAGCAGTACTTC.

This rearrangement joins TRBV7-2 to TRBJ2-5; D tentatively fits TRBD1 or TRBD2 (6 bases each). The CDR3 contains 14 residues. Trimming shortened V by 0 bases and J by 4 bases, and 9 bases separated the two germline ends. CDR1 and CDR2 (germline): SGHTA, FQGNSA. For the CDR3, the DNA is TGTGCCAGCAGCTTAGCGGGGGGCATAGAGACCCAGTACTTC. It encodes CASSLAGGIETQYF.

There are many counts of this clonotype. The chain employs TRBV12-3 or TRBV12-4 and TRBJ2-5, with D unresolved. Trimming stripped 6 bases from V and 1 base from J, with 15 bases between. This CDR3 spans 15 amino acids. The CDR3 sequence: CASRPKSRPQETQYF. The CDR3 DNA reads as TGTGCCAGCAGACCGAAAAGTAGACCCCAAGAGACCCAGTACTTC.

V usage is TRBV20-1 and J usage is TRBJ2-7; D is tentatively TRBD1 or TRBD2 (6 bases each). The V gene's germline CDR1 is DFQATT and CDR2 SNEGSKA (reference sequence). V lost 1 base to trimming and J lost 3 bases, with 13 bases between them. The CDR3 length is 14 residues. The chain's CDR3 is CSARVSGAFYEQYF. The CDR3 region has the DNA TGCAGTGCTAGAGTGTCGGGGGCCTTCTACGAGCAGTACTTC.